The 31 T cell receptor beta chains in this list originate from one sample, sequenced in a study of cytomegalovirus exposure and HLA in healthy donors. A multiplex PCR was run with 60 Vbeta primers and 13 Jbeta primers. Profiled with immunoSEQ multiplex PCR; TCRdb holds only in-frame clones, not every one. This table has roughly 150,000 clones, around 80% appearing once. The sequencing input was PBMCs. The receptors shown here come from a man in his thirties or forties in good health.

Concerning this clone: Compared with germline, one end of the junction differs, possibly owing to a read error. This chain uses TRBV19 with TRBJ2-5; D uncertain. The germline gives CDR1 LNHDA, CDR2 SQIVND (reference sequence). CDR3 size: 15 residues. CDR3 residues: CATSPLGSNQETQYF. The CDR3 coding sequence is TGTGCCACCTCACCTCTCGGTAGTAACCAAGAAACCCAGTACTTC.

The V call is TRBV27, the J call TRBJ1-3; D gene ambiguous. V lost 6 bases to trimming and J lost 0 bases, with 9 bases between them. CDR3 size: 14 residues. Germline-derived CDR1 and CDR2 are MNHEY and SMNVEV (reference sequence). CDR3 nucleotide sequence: TGTGCCAGCAGGCTAGGAGGCTCTGGAAACACCATATATTTT. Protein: CASRLGGSGNTIYF.

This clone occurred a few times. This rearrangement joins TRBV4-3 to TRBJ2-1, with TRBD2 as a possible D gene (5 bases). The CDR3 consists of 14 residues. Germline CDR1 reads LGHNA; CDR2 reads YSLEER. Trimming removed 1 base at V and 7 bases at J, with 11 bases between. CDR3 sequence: CASSQGQEVNEQFF. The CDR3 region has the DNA TGCGCCAGCAGCCAAGGGCAGGAGGTGAATGAGCAGTTCTTC.

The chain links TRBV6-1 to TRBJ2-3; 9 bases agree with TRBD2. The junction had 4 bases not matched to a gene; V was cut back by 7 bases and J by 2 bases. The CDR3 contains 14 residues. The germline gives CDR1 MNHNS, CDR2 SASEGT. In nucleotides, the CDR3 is TGTGCCAGCAACCGACTAGCGGACACAGATACGCAGTATTTT. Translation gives CASNRLADTDTQYF.

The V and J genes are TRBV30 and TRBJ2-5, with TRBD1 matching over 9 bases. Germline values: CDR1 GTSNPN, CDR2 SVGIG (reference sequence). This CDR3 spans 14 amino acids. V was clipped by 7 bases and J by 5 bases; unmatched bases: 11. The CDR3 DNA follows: TGTGCCTATTCCGACAGGGGGTTTAGGGAGACCCAGTACTTC. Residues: CAYSDRGFRETQYF.

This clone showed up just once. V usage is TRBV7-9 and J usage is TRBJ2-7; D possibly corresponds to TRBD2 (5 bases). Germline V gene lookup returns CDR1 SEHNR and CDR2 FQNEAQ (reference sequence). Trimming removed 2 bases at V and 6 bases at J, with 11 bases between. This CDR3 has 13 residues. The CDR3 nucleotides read TGTGCCAGCAGCTTAAACTCCGAGGGCGAGCAGTACTTC. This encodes CASSLNSEGEQYF.

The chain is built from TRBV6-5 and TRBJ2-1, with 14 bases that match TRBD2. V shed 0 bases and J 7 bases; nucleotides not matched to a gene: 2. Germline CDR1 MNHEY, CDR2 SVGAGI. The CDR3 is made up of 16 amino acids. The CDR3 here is CASSYSRTSGRNEQFF. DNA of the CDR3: TGTGCCAGCAGTTACTCGAGGACTAGCGGGAGGAATGAGCAGTTCTTC.

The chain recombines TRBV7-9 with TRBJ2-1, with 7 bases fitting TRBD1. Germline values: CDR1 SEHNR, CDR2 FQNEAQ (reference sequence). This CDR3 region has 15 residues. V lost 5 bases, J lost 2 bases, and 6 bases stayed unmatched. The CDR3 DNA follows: TGTGCCAGCAGCCCTTCGACAGGGACCTACAATGAGCAGTTCTTC. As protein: CASSPSTGTYNEQFF.

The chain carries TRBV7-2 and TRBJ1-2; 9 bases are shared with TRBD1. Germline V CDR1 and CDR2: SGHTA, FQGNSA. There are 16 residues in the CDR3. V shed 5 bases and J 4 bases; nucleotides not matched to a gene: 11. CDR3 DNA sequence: TGTGCCAGCAGCCCGGCGCCGGGACAGGGAACCTATGGCTACACCTTC. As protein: CASSPAPGQGTYGYTF.

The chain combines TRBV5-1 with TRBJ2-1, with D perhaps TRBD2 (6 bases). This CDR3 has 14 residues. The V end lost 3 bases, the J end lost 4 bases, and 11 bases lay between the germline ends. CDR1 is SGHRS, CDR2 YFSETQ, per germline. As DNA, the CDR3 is TGCGCCAGCAGCTACGGTAGCGGTTACAATGAGCAGTTCTTC. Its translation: CASSYGSGYNEQFF.

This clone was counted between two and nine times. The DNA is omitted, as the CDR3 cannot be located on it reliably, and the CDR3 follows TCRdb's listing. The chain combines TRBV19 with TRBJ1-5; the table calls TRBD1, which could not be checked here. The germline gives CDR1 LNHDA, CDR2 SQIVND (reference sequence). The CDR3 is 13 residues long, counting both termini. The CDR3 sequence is CASSGQGIQPQHF.

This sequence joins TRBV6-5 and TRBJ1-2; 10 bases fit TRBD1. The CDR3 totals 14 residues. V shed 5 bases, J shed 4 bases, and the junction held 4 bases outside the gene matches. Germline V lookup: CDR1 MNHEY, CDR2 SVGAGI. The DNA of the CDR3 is TGTGCCAGCAGTCACGGGACAGGGGCCTATGGCTACACCTTC. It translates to CASSHGTGAYGYTF.

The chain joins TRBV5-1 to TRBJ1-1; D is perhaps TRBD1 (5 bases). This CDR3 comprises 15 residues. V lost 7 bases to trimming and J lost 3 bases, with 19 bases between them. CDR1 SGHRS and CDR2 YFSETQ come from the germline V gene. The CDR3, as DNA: TGCGCCAGCTACGAAGTTCCAGGGACTTACACTGAAGCTTTCTTT. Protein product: CASYEVPGTYTEAFF. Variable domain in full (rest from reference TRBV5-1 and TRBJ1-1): KAGVTQTPRYLIKTRGQQVTLSCSPISGHRSVSWYQQTPGQGLQFLFEYFSETQRNKGNFPGRFSGRQFSNSRSEMNVSTLELGDSALYLCASYEVPGTYTEAFFGQGTRLTVV.

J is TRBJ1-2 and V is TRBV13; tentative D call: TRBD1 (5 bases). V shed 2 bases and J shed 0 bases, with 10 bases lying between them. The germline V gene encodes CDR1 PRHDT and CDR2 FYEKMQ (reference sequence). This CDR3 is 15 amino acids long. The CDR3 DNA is TGTGCCAGCAGCTTATCGACAGCCTCTAACTATGGCTACACCTTC. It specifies CASSLSTASNYGYTF.

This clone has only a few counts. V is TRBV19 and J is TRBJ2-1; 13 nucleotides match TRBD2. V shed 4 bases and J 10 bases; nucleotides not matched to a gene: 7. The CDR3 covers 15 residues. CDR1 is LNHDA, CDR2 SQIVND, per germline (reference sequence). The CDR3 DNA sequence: TGTGCCAGTAGTACTGGGACTAGCGGGATCAGGGAGCAGTTCTTC. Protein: CASSTGTSGIREQFF.

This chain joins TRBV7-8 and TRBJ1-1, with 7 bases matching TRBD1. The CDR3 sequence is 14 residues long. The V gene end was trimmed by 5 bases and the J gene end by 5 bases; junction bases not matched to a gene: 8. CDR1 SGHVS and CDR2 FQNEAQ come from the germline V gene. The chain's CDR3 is CASSPTGSRTEAFF. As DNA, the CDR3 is TGTGCCAGCAGCCCGACAGGGAGCAGGACTGAAGCTTTCTTT.

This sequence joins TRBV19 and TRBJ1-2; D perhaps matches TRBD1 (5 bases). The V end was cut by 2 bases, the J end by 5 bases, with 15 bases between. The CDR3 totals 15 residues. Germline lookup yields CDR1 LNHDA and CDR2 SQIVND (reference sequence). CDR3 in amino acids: CASSISAGPGYGYTF. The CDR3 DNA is TGTGCCAGTAGTATATCGGCAGGGCCAGGGTATGGCTACACCTTC.

CDR3 bases: TGCAGCATCCATCCCGGGTCCTGGGGGGTCATGAACACTGAAGCTTTCTTT. Its protein is CSIHPGSWGVMNTEAFF. The chain couples TRBV29-1 to TRBJ1-1, with a tentative D call TRBD1 (5 bases). The germline CDR1 and CDR2 sequences are SQVTM and ANQGSEA. This CDR3 spans 17 amino acids. V lost 8 bases, J lost 0 bases, and 25 bases lay in between.

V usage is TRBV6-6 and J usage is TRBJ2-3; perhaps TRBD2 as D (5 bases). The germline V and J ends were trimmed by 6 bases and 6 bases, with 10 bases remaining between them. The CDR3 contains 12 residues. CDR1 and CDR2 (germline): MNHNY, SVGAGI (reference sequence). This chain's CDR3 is CASRREGDTQYF. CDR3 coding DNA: TGTGCCAGCAGACGGGAAGGCGATACGCAGTATTTT.

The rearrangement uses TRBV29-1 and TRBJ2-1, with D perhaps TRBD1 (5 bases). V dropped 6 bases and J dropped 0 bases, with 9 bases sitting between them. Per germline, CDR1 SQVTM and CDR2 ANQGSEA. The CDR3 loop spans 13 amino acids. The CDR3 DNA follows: TGCAGCGTCCCTAGGGGCTCCTACAATGAGCAGTTCTTC. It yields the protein CSVPRGSYNEQFF.

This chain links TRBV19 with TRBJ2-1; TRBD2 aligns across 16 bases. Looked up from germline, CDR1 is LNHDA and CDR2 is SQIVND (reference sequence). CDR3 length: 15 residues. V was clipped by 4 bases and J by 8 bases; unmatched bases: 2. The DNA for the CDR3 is TGTGCCAGTAGTACGGGACTAGCGGGAGGGGATGAGCAGTTCTTC. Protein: CASSTGLAGGDEQFF. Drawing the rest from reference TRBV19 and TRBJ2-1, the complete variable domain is DGGITQSPKYLFRKEGQNVTLSCEQNLNHDAMYWYRQDPGQGLRLIYYSQIVNDFQKGDIAEGYSVSREKKESFPLTVTSAQKNPTAFYLCASSTGLAGGDEQFFGPGTRLTVL.

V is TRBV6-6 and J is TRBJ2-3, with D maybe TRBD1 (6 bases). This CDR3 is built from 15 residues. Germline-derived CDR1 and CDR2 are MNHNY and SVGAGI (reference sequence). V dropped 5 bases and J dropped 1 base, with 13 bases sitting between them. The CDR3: CASSGLGGGTDTQYF. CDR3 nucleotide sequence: TGTGCCAGCAGTGGCCTAGGGGGAGGCACAGATACGCAGTATTTT.

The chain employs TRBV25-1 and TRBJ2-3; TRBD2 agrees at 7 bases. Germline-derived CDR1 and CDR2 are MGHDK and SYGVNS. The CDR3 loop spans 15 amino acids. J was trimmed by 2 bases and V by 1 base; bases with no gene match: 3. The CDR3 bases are TGTGCCAGCAGTGAATTGGCGGGAGACACAGATACGCAGTATTTT. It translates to CASSELAGDTDTQYF. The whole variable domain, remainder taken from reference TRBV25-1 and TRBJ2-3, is EADIYQTPRYLVIGTGKKITLECSQTMGHDKMYWYQQDPGMELHLIHYSYGVNSTEKGDLSSESTVSRIRTEHFPLTLESARPSHTSQYLCASSELAGDTDTQYFGPGTRLTVL.

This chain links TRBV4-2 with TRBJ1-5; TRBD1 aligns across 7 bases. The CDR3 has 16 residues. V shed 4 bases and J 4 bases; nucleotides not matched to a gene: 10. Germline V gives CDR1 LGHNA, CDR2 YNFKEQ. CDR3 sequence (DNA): TGTGCCAGCAGCCCGATTGGGGCAGGGGGAAATCAGCCCCAGCATTTT. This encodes CASSPIGAGGNQPQHF.

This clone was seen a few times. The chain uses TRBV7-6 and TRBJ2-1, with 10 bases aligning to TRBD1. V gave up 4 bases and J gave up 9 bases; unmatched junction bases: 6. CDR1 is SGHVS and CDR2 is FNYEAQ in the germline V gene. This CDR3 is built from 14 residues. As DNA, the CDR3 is TGTGCCAGCAGCTCGATGGGGACAGGGGCTGAGCAGTTCTTC. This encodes CASSSMGTGAEQFF.

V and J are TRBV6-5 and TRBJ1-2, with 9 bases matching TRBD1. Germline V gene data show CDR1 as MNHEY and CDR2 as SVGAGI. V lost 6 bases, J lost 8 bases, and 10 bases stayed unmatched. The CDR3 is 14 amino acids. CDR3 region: CASRPAGTGWGYTF. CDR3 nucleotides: TGTGCCAGCAGACCCGCCGGGACAGGGTGGGGCTACACCTTC.

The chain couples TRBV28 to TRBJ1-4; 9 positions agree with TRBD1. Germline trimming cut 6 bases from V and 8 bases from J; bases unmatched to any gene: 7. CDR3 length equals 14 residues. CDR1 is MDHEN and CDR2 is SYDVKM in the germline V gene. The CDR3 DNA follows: TGTGCCAGCAGCCCGACAGGGGGAGGCGAAAAACTGTTTTTT. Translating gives CASSPTGGGEKLFF. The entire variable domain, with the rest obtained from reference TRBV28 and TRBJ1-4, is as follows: DVKVTQSSRYLVKRTGEKVFLECVQDMDHENMFWYRQDPGLGLRLIYFSYDVKMKEKGDIPEGYSVSREKKERFSLILESASTNQTSMYLCASSPTGGGEKLFFGSGTQLSVL.

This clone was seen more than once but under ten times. In DNA form, the CDR3 reads TGCAGCGTTTTCAGGGCTGTGGACACTGAAGCTTTCTTT. Encoded protein: CSVFRAVDTEAFF. The chain combines TRBV29-1 with TRBJ1-1; D is perhaps TRBD1 (5 bases). V dropped 5 bases and J dropped 3 bases, with 13 bases sitting between them. Germline CDR1 reads SQVTM; CDR2 reads ANQGSEA. The CDR3 has 13 amino acids.

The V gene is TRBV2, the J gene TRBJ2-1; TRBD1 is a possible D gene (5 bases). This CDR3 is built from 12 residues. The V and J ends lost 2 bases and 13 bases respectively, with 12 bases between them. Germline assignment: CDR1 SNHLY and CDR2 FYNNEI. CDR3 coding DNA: TGTGCCAGCAGTGAATTATGGGGCGTACAGTTCTTC. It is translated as CASSELWGVQFF.

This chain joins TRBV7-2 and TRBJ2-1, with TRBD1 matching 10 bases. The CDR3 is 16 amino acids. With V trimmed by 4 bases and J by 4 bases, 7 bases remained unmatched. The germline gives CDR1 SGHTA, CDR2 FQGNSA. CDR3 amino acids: CASSSTRDRGYNEQFF. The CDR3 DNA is TGTGCCAGCAGCTCCACCCGGGACAGGGGATACAATGAGCAGTTCTTC.

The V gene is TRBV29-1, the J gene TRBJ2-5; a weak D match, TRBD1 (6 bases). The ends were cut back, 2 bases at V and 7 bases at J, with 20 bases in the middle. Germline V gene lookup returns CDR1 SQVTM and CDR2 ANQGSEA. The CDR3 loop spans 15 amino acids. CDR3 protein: CSVERQGLVLATQYF. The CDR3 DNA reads TGCAGCGTTGAACGGCAGGGGCTAGTATTGGCGACCCAGTACTTC.